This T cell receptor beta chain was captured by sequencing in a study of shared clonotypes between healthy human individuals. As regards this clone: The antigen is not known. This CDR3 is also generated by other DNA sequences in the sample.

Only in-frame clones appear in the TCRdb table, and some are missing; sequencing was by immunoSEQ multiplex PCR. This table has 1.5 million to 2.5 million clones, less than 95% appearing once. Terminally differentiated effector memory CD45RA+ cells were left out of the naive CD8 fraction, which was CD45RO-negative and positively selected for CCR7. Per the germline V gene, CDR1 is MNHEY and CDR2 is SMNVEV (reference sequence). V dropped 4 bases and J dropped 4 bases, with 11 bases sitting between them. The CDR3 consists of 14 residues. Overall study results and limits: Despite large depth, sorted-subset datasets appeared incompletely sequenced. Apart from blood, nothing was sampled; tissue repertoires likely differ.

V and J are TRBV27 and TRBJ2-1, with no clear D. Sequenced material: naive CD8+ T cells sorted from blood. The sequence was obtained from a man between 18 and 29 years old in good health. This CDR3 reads CASSSGGSYNEQFF. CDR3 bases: TGTGCCAGCAGTTCGGGCGGATCGTACAATGAGCAGTTCTTC.